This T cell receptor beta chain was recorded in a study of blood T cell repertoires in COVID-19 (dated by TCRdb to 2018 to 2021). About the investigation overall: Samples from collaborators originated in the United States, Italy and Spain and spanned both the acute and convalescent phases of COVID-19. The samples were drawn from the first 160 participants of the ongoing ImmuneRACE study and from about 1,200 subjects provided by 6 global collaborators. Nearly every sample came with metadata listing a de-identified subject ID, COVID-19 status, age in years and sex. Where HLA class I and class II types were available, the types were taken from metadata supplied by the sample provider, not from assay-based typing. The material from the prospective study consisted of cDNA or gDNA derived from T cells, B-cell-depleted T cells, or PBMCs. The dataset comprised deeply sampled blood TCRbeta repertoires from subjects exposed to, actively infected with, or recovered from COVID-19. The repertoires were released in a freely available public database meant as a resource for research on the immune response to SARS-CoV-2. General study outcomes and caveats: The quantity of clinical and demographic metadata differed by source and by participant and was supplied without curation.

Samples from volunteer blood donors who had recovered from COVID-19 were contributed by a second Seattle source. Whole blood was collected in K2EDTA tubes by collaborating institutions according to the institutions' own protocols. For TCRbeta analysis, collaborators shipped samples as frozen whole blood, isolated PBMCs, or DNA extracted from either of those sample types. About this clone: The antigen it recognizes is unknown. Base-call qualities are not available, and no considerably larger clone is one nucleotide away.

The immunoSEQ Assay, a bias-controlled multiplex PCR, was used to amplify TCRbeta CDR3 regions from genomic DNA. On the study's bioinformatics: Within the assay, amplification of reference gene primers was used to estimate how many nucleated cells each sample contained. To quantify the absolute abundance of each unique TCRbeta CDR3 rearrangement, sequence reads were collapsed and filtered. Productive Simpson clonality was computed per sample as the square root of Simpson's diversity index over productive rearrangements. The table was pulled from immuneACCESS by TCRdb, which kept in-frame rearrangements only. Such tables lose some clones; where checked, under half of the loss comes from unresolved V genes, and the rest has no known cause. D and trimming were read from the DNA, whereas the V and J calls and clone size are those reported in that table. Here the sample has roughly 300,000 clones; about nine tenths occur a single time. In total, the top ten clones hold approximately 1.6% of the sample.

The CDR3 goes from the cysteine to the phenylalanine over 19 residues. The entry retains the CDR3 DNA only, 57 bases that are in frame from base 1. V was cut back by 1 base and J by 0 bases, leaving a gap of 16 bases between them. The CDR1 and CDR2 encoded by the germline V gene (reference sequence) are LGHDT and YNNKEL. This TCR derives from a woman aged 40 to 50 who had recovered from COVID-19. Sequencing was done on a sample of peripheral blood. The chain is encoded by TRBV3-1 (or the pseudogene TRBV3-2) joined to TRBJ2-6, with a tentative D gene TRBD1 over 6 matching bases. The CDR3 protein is CASSQVGAAEYSGANVLTF. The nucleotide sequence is TGTGCCAGCAGCCAAGTGGGGGCGGCTGAGTACTCTGGGGCCAACGTCCTGACTTTC.